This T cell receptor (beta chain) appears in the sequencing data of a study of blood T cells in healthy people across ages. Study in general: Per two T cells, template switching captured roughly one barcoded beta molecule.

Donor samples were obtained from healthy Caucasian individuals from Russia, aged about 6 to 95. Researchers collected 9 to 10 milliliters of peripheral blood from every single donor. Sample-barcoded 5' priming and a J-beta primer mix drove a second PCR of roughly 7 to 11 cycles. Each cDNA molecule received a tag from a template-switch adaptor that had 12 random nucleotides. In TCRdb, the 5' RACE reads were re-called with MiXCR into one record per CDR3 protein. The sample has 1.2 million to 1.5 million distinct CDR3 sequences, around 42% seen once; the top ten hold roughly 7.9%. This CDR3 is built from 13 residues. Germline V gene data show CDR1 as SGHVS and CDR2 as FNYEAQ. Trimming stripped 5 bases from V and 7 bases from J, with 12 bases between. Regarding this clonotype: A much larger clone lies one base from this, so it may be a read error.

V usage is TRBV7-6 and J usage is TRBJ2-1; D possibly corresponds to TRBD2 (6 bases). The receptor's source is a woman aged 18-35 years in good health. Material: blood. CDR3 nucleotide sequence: TGTGCCAGCAGCGCCGGGACTTTAAATGAGCAGTTCTTC. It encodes CASSAGTLNEQFF. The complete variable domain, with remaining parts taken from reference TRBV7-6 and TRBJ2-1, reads GAGVSQSPRYKVTKRGQDVALRCDPISGHVSLYWYRQALGQGPEFLTYFNYEAQQDKSGLPNDRFSAERPEGSISTLTIQRTEQRDSAMYRCASSAGTLNEQFFGPGTRLTVL.